The 25 T cell receptor beta chains in this list originate from one sample, sequenced in a study of T cell responses to AZD1222 COVID-19 vaccine. The method was immunoSEQ multiplex PCR; TCRdb's version includes in-frame clones alone and lacks a portion of them. The top ten hold less than 4.5% of the sample, which has about 200,000 clones, roughly nine tenths seen once. Sequencing was performed on peripheral blood, taken 28 days after the second dose of the MenACWY control vaccine. The source of these receptors is an adult who received the MenACWY meningococcal vaccine as a control.

This chain connects TRBV30 to TRBJ2-7; TRBD2 might be the D (7 bases). Trimming took off 8 bases at V and 1 base at J, with 21 bases between the two ends. CDR1 and CDR2 from the germline V gene are GTSNPN and SVGIG (reference sequence). The CDR3 length is 15 residues. The CDR3 reads CAAPGASGGSYEQYF. The CDR3 nucleotides read TGTGCCGCACCGGGGGCCTCGGGGGGTTCCTACGAGCAGTACTTC.

The chain couples TRBV30 to TRBJ2-7; possibly TRBD1 for D (5 bases). The CDR3 consists of 11 residues. CDR1 and CDR2 from the germline V gene are GTSNPN and SVGIG (reference sequence). The V and J ends lost 4 bases and 5 bases respectively, with 9 bases between them. The DNA for the CDR3 is TGTGCCTGGAAGGGGTTCAACGAGCAGTACTTC. Translation: CAWKGFNEQYF.

The rearrangement links TRBV3-1 (or the pseudogene TRBV3-2) to TRBJ1-4; TRBD1 might be the D (6 bases). The V end lost 4 bases, the J end lost 1 base, and 10 bases lay between the germline ends. CDR1 and CDR2 (germline): LGHDT, YNNKEL (reference sequence). The CDR3 runs to 15 residues. The CDR3 bases are TGTGCCAGCAGCCTAAGGGGGGGAACTAATGAAAAACTGTTTTTT. This translates into CASSLRGGTNEKLFF.

This chain joins TRBV4-2 and TRBJ1-3; TRBD1 aligns across 7 bases. CDR1 LGHNA and CDR2 YNFKEQ come from the germline V gene. CDR3 length: 17 amino acids. The junction had 9 bases not matched to a gene; V was cut back by 1 base and J by 3 bases. As DNA, the CDR3 is TGTGCCAGCAGCCAAGTCCCTGGGGGGACAGTTGGAAACACCATATATTTT. This gives the protein CASSQVPGGTVGNTIYF.

The V and J genes are TRBV4-2 and TRBJ1-2, with 8 bases that match TRBD1. The trim removed 4 bases at V and 6 bases at J, leaving 10 bases unmatched. The CDR3 has 15 residues. The V gene's germline CDR1 is LGHNA and CDR2 YNFKEQ. The CDR3 sequence is CASSRRTGNDHGYTF. The CDR3 region has the DNA TGTGCCAGCAGCCGTCGGACAGGGAACGACCATGGCTACACCTTC.

The rearrangement links TRBV6-5 to TRBJ2-1; D is ambiguous. In germline, CDR1 is MNHEY, CDR2 SVGAGI. There are 12 residues in the CDR3. Trimming took 5 bases from V and 8 from J, leaving 10 bases between them. The CDR3, as DNA: TGTGCCAGCAGTCGTGCTGGAGATGAGCAGTTCTTC. Translating gives CASSRAGDEQFF.

The V and J genes are TRBV5-3 and TRBJ2-5, with TRBD2 identical over 9 bases. TRBV5-3 is reported as an ORF; its role is uncertain. Trimming removed 0 bases from V and 4 bases from J; junction bases left unmatched: 10. The CDR3 sequence is 17 residues long. DNA for the CDR3: TGTGCCAGAAGCTTGGAGGTAGCGGGAGTTTGTGGAGAGACCCAGTACTTC. It specifies CARSLEVAGVCGETQYF.

The chain couples TRBV13 to TRBJ2-3; possibly TRBD2 for D (5 bases). Trimming left V 1 base short and J 1 base short, with 15 bases between. CDR1 and CDR2 (germline): PRHDT, FYEKMQ (reference sequence). This CDR3 contains 17 residues. The CDR3 DNA follows: TGTGCCAGCAGCTTAGTTCTGGGGAGCGGTCGCACAGATACGCAGTATTTT. Protein: CASSLVLGSGRTDTQYF. The complete variable domain, with remaining parts taken from reference TRBV13 and TRBJ2-3, reads AAGVIQSPRHLIKEKRETATLKCYPIPRHDTVYWYQQGPGQDPQFLISFYEKMQSDKGSIPDRFSAQQFSDYHSELNMSSLELGDSALYFCASSLVLGSGRTDTQYFGPGTRLTVL.

This rearrangement joins TRBV21-1 to TRBJ2-5; TRBD1, as called in the table, went unchecked against the DNA. TRBV21-1 is flagged as a pseudogene. This CDR3 comprises 19 residues. CDR3 loop: CASSPYKGGRDRGRKTQYF. CDR3 sequence (DNA): TGTGCCAGCAGCCCCTATAAAGGGGGCCGGGACAGGGGTAGGAAGACCCAGTACTTC.

The J gene is TRBJ1-1, the V gene TRBV7-9; D not resolved. This CDR3 region has 12 residues. The germline V gene encodes CDR1 SEHNR and CDR2 FQNEAQ (reference sequence). With 3 bases removed from V and 0 bases from J, the gap between germline ends came to 2 bases. In DNA form, the CDR3 reads TGTGCCAGCAGCTTTATGAACACTGAAGCTTTCTTT. Residues: CASSFMNTEAFF. The variable domain in full, with the rest retrieved from reference TRBV7-9 and TRBJ1-1, is DTGVSQNPRHKITKRGQNVTFRCDPISEHNRLYWYRQTLGQGPEFLTYFQNEAQLEKSRLLSDRFSAERPKGSFSTLEIQRTEQGDSAMYLCASSFMNTEAFFGQGTRLTVV.

This chain links TRBV7-2 with TRBJ2-3; 12 bases are shared with TRBD2. The CDR3 extends over 16 amino acids. The V gene's germline CDR1 is SGHTA and CDR2 FQGNSA. V dropped 2 bases and J dropped 6; count of bases not matched to a gene: 6. The CDR3 DNA reads as TGTGCCAGCAGCTTAAATGGACTAGCGGGGTCCGATACGCAGTATTTT. The encoded protein is CASSLNGLAGSDTQYF. Filled out from reference TRBV7-2 and TRBJ2-3, the complete variable domain reads GAGVSQSPSNKVTEKGKDVELRCDPISGHTALYWYRQSLGQGLEFLIYFQGNSAPDKSGLPSDRFSAERTGGSVSTLTIQRTQQEDSAVYLCASSLNGLAGSDTQYFGPGTRLTVL.

The chain carries TRBV4-3 and TRBJ2-1; a weak D match, TRBD2 (5 bases). CDR3 size: 15 residues. In germline, CDR1 is LGHNA, CDR2 YSLEER. V dropped 5 bases and J dropped 6 bases, with 17 bases sitting between them. CDR3 region: CASSFQGLPGNEQFF. CDR3 DNA sequence: TGCGCCAGCAGCTTCCAAGGACTTCCTGGCAATGAGCAGTTCTTC.

V is TRBV2 and J is TRBJ2-2; unclear D gene. There are 16 residues in the CDR3. Per the germline V gene, CDR1 is SNHLY and CDR2 is FYNNEI. V was cut by 3 bases and J by 6 bases, with 17 bases left in between. In nucleotides, the CDR3 is TGTGCCAGCAGTGAGTCCCTAAACCGGTGGGCCGGGGAGCTGTTTTTT. Translation: CASSESLNRWAGELFF.

The chain combines TRBV24-1 with TRBJ1-3, with unresolved D. Germline V lookup: CDR1 KGHDR, CDR2 SFDVKD. This CDR3 region has 14 residues. Trimming left V 0 bases short and J 4 bases short, with 6 bases between. CDR3 bases: TGTGCCACCAGTGATTTGAGAAGCGGAAACACCATATATTTT. Amino acids: CATSDLRSGNTIYF.

The rearrangement uses TRBV7-8 and TRBJ2-5, with no clear D. This CDR3 is built from 13 residues. Germline CDR1 reads SGHVS; CDR2 reads FQNEAQ. Trimming removed 0 bases at V and 9 bases at J, with 11 bases between. The CDR3 spells CASSLADRVAQYF. The CDR3 DNA reads as TGTGCCAGCAGCTTAGCCGACCGCGTGGCCCAGTACTTC.

The rearrangement joins TRBV11-3 to TRBJ1-1, with 7 bases matching TRBD1. CDR1 and CDR2 from the germline V gene are SGHNT and YENEEA. The CDR3 is made up of 15 amino acids. J gave up 2 bases and V 2 bases, and 5 bases lay outside the gene matches. The CDR3 region has the DNA TGTGCCAGCAGCTTAAGGAGGACAGGAAACACTGAAGCTTTCTTT. Amino acids: CASSLRRTGNTEAFF.

The rearrangement links TRBV4-2 to TRBJ1-6; possible D gene TRBD1, 5 bases. This CDR3 region has 16 residues. Germline V gene sequence: CDR1 LGHNA, CDR2 YNFKEQ. Trimming removed 0 bases from V and 7 bases from J, with 13 bases in between. The CDR3 sequence is CASSQDPDRRNSPLHF. The CDR3, as DNA: TGTGCCAGCAGCCAAGATCCCGACAGACGGAATTCACCCCTCCACTTT.

The V and J genes are TRBV6-4 and TRBJ2-1; the D call may be TRBD1 or TRBD2 (5 bases each). The germline V and J ends were trimmed by 4 bases and 0 bases, with 16 bases remaining between them. Germline assignment: CDR1 MRHNA and CDR2 SNTAGT. This CDR3 is 17 amino acids long. The CDR3 region is CASSVPGRRSSYNEQFF. The DNA of the CDR3 is TGTGCCAGCAGTGTGCCGGGGCGGAGGAGCTCCTACAATGAGCAGTTCTTC.

V and J are TRBV6-5 and TRBJ2-1; D call uncertain. The V gene lost 5 bases and the J gene lost 2 bases, with 10 bases spanning the gap. Germline V lookup: CDR1 MNHEY, CDR2 SVGAGI. The CDR3 is 14 residues long. This chain's CDR3 is CASSRSSTYNEQFF. Written as DNA, the CDR3 is TGTGCCAGCAGTCGTTCCTCTACCTACAATGAGCAGTTCTTC.

The chain has TRBV7-9 and TRBJ2-1; 11 bases fit TRBD2. Trimming took 5 bases from V and 7 from J; bases not matched to a gene: 13. CDR3 length: 17 residues. CDR1 is SEHNR, CDR2 FQNEAQ, per germline (reference sequence). CDR3 sequence (DNA): TGTGCCAGCAGCCGGGGGACTAGCGGATTAGTTGGTAATGAGCAGTTCTTC. Translated, it gives CASSRGTSGLVGNEQFF.

J is TRBJ2-1 and V is TRBV6-5; D not certain. Trimming shortened V by 5 bases and J by 4 bases, and 6 bases separated the two germline ends. The V gene's germline CDR1 is MNHEY and CDR2 SVGAGI. CDR3 size: 12 residues. The CDR3 loop reads CASSTTYNEQFF. CDR3 DNA sequence: TGTGCCAGCAGTACAACATACAATGAGCAGTTCTTC.

This sequence joins TRBV9 and TRBJ1-2; TRBD1 agrees at 7 bases. Germline values: CDR1 SGDLS, CDR2 YYNGEE. The J segment lost 3 bases and the V segment lost 2 bases, leaving 7 bases of the junction unmatched. CDR3 length equals 15 residues. DNA for the CDR3: TGTGCCAGCAGCGTCGAAAGGGGGCGCGACTATGGCTACACCTTC. This gives the protein CASSVERGRDYGYTF.

V usage is TRBV18 and J usage is TRBJ2-4; D uncertain. Germline V CDR1 and CDR2: KGHSH, LQKENI. This CDR3 region has 14 residues. Deletions cut 2 bases from V and 6 bases from J, with 11 bases between. The CDR3 sequence: CASSPDEMINIQYF. CDR3 nucleotide sequence: TGTGCCAGCTCACCAGATGAGATGATAAACATTCAGTACTTC. Based on the CDR3 plus reference TRBV18 and TRBJ2-4, the full variable domain is NAGVMQNPRHLVRRRGQEARLRCSPMKGHSHVYWYRQLPEEGLKFMVYLQKENIIDESGMPKERFSAEFPKEGPSILRIQQVVRGDSAAYFCASSPDEMINIQYFGAGTRLSVL.

This chain links TRBV6-5 with TRBJ2-1, with D possibly being TRBD2 (5 bases). Per the germline V gene, CDR1 is MNHEY and CDR2 is SVGAGI. V dropped 2 bases and J dropped 7 bases, with 18 bases sitting between them. The CDR3 has 16 residues. In nucleotides, the CDR3 is TGTGCCAGCAGTTACGACTCGGCTAGCTCGGGTAATGAGCAGTTCTTC. The encoded protein is CASSYDSASSGNEQFF.

This chain uses TRBV5-1 with TRBJ1-4; D is ambiguous. The germline gives CDR1 SGHRS, CDR2 YFSETQ. V lost 0 bases and J 2 bases, leaving 14 bases between the germline ends. The CDR3 spans 17 residues. CDR3 in DNA: TGCGCCAGCAGCTTGGCGCACCGGACGGACACTAATGAAAAACTGTTTTTT. Its protein is CASSLAHRTDTNEKLFF.